These 10 T cell receptor beta chains were sequenced from one sample in a study of T cell repertoires in cytomegalovirus infection. TCRdb ran MiXCR on the reads and lists one entry per CDR3 protein. Here the sample spans some 400,000 distinct CDR3 sequences, 15% to 20% being singletons. The source material was PBMCs. The receptors derive from a human donor in good health (CMV status not recorded). Some clones in this sample may be carry-over from other donors' samples.

The sample holds many counts of this clonotype. This chain links TRBV7-2 with TRBJ1-6; D perhaps matches TRBD1 (5 bases). Trimming stripped 0 bases from V and 4 bases from J, with 10 bases between. Germline V gives CDR1 SGHTA, CDR2 FQGNSA. The CDR3 is made up of 16 amino acids. CDR3 region: CASSLAGTDYNSPLHF. DNA for the CDR3: TGTGCCAGCAGCTTAGCCGGGACGGATTATAATTCACCCCTCCACTTT.

The sample holds many counts of this clonotype. J is TRBJ2-2 and V is TRBV7-2; D not resolved. This CDR3 region has 16 residues. V lost 2 bases, J lost 1 base, and 11 bases lay in between. Germline V gene data show CDR1 as SGHTA and CDR2 as FQGNSA. The CDR3: CASSLHGPGNTGELFF. CDR3 nucleotide sequence: TGTGCCAGCAGCTTACATGGGCCAGGGAACACCGGGGAGCTGTTTTTT.

The V call is TRBV29-1, the J call TRBJ2-1; D may correspond to TRBD1 or TRBD2 (5 bases each). Trimming left V 7 bases short and J 5 bases short, with 12 bases between. CDR3 length: 12 residues. Germline V gene data show CDR1 as SQVTM and CDR2 as ANQGSEA. The CDR3 loop is CSALGTDNEQFF. The CDR3 nucleotides are TGCAGCGCACTGGGGACCGACAATGAGCAGTTCTTC.

The chain uses TRBV7-2 and TRBJ2-7; possibly TRBD2 for D (6 bases). The V and J ends lost 1 base and 3 bases respectively, with 16 bases between them. Germline CDR1 is SGHTA and CDR2 is FQGNSA. The CDR3 runs 16 residues. CDR3 in amino acids: CASSLGWAGGVYEQYF. The CDR3, as DNA: TGTGCCAGCAGCTTAGGGTGGGCCGGAGGGGTCTACGAGCAGTACTTC.

This clonotype has just a few counts. The V gene is TRBV5-1, the J gene TRBJ2-1; D is unclear. Trimming cost V 5 bases and J 5 bases, with 11 bases left between them. CDR1 and CDR2 from the germline V gene are SGHRS and YFSETQ. This CDR3 is 13 amino acids long. For the CDR3, the DNA is TGCGCCAGCAGGGCAAGTGTCGACAATGAGCAGTTCTTC. Protein: CASRASVDNEQFF.

The V gene is TRBV5-4, the J gene TRBJ2-3; TRBD1 matches 7 bases. Losses at the gene ends were 6 bases for V and 1 base for J; bases not matched to a gene: 8. Germline V gene data show CDR1 as SGHNT and CDR2 as YYREEE (reference sequence). This CDR3 spans 15 amino acids. The CDR3 DNA is TGTGCCAGCAAGAACAGGGGACGGGGCACAGATACGCAGTATTTT. Translated, it gives CASKNRGRGTDTQYF.

Ten or more counts support this clonotype. The chain links TRBV7-9 to TRBJ1-3; possibly TRBD1 for D (5 bases). V was clipped by 3 bases and J by 2 bases, with 20 bases between them. The CDR3 loop spans 18 amino acids. Germline CDR1 is SEHNR and CDR2 is FQNEAQ (reference sequence). In DNA form, the CDR3 reads TGTGCCAGCAGCTTTCGCCTGCGGGGGGGAAACCCTGGAAACACCATATATTTT. It translates to CASSFRLRGGNPGNTIYF.

V is TRBV28 and J is TRBJ1-5; D uncertain. CDR1 is MDHEN and CDR2 is SYDVKM in the germline V gene. The V end was cut by 3 bases, the J end by 0 bases, with 18 bases between. The CDR3 spans 18 residues. CDR3 residues: CASSLSRTEENSNQPQHF. The CDR3 DNA reads as TGTGCCAGCAGTTTGTCCAGGACGGAGGAAAATAGCAATCAGCCCCAGCATTTT.

This clonotype was counted many times. The chain uses TRBV28 and TRBJ1-4, with D unclear. The CDR3 extends over 15 amino acids. V was clipped by 7 bases and J by 8 bases, with 20 bases between them. Germline V gives CDR1 MDHEN, CDR2 SYDVKM. CDR3 DNA: TGTGCCAGCACCACAGCGGATCTCCCTCCGGAAAAACTGTTTTTT. The encoded protein is CASTTADLPPEKLFF.

The rearrangement links TRBV6-1 to TRBJ2-1; 13 bases match TRBD2. Losses at the gene ends were 9 bases for V and 9 bases for J; bases not matched to a gene: 8. This CDR3 contains 14 residues. The V gene's germline CDR1 is MNHNS and CDR2 SASEGT. The CDR3 loop reads CASSLTSGRTEQFF. CDR3 DNA: TGTGCCAGTTCATTGACTAGCGGGAGGACTGAGCAGTTCTTC.